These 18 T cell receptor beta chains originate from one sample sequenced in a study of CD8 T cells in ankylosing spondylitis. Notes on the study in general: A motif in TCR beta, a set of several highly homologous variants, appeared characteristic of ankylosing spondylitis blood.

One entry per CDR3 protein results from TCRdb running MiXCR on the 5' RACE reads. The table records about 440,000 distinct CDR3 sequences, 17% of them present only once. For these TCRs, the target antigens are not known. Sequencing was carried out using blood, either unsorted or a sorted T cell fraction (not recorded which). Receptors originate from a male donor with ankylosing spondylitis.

The CDR3 nucleotides read TGTGCCAGCAGGCGCGCCACGAACACCGGGGAGCTGTTTTTT. This codes for CASRRATNTGELFF. The rearrangement uses TRBV2 and TRBJ2-2; D remains unclear. This CDR3 spans 14 amino acids. The V gene's germline CDR1 is SNHLY and CDR2 FYNNEI. The germline V and J ends were trimmed by 6 bases and 0 bases, with 8 bases remaining between them.

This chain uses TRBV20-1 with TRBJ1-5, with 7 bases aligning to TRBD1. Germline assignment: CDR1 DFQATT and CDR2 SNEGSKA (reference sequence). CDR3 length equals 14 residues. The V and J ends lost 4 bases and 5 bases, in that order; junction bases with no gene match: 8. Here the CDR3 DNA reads TGCAGTGCTATAGTCAGGGGGGCAGATCAGCCCCAGCATTTT. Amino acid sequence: CSAIVRGADQPQHF.

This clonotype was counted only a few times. The CDR3 DNA reads TGTGCCAGCTCAATCACAGGTTACGAGCAGTACTTC. Amino acid sequence: CASSITGYEQYF. The V and J genes are TRBV18 and TRBJ2-7; TRBD1 is a possible D gene (5 bases). This CDR3 comprises 12 residues. The V end lost 5 bases, the J end lost 4 bases, and 9 bases lay between the germline ends. The germline V gene has CDR1 KGHSH and CDR2 LQKENI.

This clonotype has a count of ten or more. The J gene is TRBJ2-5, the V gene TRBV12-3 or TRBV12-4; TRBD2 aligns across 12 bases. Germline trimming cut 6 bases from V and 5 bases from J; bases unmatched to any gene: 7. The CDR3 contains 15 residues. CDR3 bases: TGTGCCAGCAGGGCCGGGACTAGCGGGTTGGAGACCCAGTACTTC. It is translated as CASRAGTSGLETQYF.

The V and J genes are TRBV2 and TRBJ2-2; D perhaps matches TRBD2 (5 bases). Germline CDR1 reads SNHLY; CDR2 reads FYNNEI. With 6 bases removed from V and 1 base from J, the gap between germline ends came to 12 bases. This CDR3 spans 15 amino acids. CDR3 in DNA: TGTGCCAGCAGCGGCGGGTCACTGAACACCGGGGAGCTGTTTTTT. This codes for CASSGGSLNTGELFF.

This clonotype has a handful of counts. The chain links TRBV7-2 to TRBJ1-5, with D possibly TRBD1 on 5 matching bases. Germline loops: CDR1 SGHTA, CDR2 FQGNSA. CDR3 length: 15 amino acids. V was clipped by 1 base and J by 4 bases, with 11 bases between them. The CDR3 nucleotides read TGTGCCAGCAGCTTAGGAGGGACGAAAAATCAGCCCCAGCATTTT. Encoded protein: CASSLGGTKNQPQHF.

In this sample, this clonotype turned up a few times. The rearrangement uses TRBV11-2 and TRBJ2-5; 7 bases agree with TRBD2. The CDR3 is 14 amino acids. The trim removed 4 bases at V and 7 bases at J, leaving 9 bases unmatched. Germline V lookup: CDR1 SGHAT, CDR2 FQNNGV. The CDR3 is CASSSSGGRGTQYF. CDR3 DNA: TGTGCCAGCAGCTCCTCGGGAGGCCGGGGGACCCAGTACTTC.

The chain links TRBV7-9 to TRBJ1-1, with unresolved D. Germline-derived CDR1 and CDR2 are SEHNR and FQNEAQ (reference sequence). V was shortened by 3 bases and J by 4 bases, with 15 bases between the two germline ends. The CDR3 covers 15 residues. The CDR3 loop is CASSFQLGRGTEAFF. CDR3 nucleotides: TGTGCCAGCAGCTTCCAGCTTGGACGGGGCACTGAAGCTTTCTTT. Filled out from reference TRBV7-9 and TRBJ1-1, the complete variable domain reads DTGVSQNPRHKITKRGQNVTFRCDPISEHNRLYWYRQTLGQGPEFLTYFQNEAQLEKSRLLSDRFSAERPKGSFSTLEIQRTEQGDSAMYLCASSFQLGRGTEAFFGQGTRLTVV.

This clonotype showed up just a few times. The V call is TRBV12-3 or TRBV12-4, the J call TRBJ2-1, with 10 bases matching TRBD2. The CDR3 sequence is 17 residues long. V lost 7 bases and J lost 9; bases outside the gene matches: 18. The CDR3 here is CASTPAPSSGSGGEQFF. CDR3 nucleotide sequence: TGTGCCAGCACCCCCGCGCCTTCTAGCGGGAGCGGGGGTGAGCAGTTCTTC.

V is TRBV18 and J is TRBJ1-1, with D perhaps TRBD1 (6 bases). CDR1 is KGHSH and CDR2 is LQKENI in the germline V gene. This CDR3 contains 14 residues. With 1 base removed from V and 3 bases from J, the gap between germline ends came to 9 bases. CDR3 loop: CASSPLRGDTEAFF. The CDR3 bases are TGTGCCAGCTCACCACTAAGGGGGGACACTGAAGCTTTCTTT. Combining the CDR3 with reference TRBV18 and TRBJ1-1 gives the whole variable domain NAGVMQNPRHLVRRRGQEARLRCSPMKGHSHVYWYRQLPEEGLKFMVYLQKENIIDESGMPKERFSAEFPKEGPSILRIQQVVRGDSAAYFCASSPLRGDTEAFFGQGTRLTVV.

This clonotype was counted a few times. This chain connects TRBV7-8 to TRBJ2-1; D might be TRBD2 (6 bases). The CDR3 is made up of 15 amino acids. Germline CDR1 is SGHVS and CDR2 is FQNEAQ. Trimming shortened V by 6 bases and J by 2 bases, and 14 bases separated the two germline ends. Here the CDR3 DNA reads TGTGCCAGCAGTCGAAAGGAGGGCGCCTACAATGAGCAGTTCTTC. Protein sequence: CASSRKEGAYNEQFF.

CDR3 region: CASSHLKQGTYNEQFF. Written as DNA, the CDR3 is TGTGCCAGCAGCCACCTCAAACAGGGAACCTACAATGAGCAGTTCTTC. The genes are TRBV4-2 and TRBJ2-1, with D perhaps TRBD1 (6 bases). CDR1 LGHNA and CDR2 YNFKEQ come from the germline V gene. Trimming took 3 bases from V and 2 from J, leaving 14 bases between them. The CDR3 contains 16 residues.

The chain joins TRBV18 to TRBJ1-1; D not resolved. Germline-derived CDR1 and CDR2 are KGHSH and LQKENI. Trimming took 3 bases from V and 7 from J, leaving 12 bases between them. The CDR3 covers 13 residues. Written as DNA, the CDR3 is TGTGCCAGCTCACCCACGACGAGGGATGAAGCTTTCTTT. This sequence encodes CASSPTTRDEAFF.

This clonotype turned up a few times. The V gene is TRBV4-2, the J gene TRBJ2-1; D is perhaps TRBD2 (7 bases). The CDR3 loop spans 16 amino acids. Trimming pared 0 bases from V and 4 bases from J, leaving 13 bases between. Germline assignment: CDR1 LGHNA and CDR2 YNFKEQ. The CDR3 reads CASSQEGAGAYNEQFF. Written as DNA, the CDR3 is TGTGCCAGCAGCCAAGAGGGGGCGGGAGCGTACAATGAGCAGTTCTTC.

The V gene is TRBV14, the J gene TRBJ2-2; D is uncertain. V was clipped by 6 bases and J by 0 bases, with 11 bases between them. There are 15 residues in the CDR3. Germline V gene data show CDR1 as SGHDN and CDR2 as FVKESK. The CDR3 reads CASSKTTANTGELFF. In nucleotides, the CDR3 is TGTGCCAGCAGTAAAACGACGGCGAACACCGGGGAGCTGTTTTTT.

The CDR3 region has the DNA TGTGCCAGCAGCTTGGCAATAAATCAGCCCCAGCATTTT. Residues: CASSLAINQPQHF. The chain carries TRBV7-3 and TRBJ1-5; no definite D call. V was shortened by 3 bases and J by 4 bases, with 7 bases between the two germline ends. The germline CDR1 and CDR2 sequences are SGHTA and FQGTGA. The CDR3 runs to 13 residues.

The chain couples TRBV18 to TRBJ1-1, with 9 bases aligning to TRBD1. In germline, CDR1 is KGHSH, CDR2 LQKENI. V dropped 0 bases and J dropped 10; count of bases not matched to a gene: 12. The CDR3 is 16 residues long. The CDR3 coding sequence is TGTGCCAGCTCACCACCCGTTTCACAGGGGGCAAAGTTAGCTTTCTTT. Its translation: CASSPPVSQGAKLAFF.

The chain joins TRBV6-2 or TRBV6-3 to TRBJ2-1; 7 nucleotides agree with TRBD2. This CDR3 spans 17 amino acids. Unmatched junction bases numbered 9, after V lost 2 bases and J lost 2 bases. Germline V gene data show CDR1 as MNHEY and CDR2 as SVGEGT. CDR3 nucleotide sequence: TGTGCCAGCAGTTACGCCACCGGGACTAAGACCTACAATGAGCAGTTCTTC. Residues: CASSYATGTKTYNEQFF.